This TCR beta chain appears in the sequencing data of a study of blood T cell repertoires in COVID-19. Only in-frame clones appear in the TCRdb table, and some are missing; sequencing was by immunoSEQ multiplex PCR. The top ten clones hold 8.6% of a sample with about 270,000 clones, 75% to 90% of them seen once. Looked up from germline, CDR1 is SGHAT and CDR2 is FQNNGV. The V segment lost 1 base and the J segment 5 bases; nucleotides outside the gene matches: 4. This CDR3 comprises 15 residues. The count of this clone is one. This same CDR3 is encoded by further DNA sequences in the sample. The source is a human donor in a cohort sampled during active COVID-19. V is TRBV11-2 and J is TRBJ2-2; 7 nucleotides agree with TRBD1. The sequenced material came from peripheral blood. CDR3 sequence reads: CASSLGTGLTGELFF. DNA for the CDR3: TGTGCCAGCAGCTTAGGGACAGGTTTAACCGGGGAGCTGTTTTTT.